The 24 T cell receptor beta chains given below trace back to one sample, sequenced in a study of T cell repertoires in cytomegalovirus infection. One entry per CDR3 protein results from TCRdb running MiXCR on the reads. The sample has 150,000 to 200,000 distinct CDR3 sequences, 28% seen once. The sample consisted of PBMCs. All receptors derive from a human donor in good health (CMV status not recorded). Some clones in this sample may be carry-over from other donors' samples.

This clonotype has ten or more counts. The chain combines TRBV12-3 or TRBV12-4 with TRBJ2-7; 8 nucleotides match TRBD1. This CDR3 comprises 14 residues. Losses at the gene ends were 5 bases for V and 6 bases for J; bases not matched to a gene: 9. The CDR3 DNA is TGTGCCAGCAGTCCTGGGACAGGAATCGGCGAGCAGTACTTC. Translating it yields CASSPGTGIGEQYF.

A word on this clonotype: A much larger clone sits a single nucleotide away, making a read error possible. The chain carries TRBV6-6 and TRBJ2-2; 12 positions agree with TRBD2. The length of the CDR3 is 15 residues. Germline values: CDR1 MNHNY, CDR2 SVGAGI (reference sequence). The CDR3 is CASSTSGGHTGEVFF. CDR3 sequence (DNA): TGTGCCAGCTCAACTAGCGGGGGGCACACCGGGGAGGTGTTTTTT.

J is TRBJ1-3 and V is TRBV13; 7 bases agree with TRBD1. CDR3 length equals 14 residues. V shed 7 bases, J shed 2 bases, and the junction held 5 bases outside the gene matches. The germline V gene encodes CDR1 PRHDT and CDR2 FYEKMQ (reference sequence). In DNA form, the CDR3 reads TGTGCCAGCACTTCAGGGGGGACTGGAAACACCATATATTTT. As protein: CASTSGGTGNTIYF.

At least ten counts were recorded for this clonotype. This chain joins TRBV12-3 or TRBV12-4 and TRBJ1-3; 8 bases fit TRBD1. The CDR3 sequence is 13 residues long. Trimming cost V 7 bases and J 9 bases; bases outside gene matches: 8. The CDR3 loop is CASTPDRAGTIYF. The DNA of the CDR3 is TGTGCCAGCACCCCGGACAGGGCCGGCACCATATATTTT.

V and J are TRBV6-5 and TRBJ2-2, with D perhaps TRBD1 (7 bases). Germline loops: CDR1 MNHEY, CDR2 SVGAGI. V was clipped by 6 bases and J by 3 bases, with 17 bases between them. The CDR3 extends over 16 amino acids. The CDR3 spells CASSLAGGGDTGELFF. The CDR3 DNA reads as TGTGCCAGCAGCCTCGCAGGGGGAGGAGACACCGGGGAGCTGTTTTTT.

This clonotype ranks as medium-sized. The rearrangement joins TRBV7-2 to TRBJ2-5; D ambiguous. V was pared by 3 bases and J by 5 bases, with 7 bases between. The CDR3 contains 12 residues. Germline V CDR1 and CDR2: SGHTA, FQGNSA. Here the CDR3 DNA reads TGTGCCAGCAGCTTTTTGGGGGAGACCCAGTACTTC. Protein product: CASSFLGETQYF.

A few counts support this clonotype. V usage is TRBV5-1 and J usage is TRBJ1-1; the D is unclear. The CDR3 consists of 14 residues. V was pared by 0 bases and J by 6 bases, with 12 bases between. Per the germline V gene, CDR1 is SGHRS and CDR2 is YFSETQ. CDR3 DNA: TGCGCCAGCAGCTTGGCAGGTACAGACTCTGAAGCTTTCTTT. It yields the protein CASSLAGTDSEAFF.

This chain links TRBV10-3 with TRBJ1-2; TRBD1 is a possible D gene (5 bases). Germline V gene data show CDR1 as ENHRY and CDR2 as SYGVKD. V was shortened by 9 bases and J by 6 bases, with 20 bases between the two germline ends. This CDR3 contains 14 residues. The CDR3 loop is CAMSDLSGTDGYTF. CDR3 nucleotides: TGTGCCATGAGCGACCTCAGTGGGACGGATGGCTACACCTTC.

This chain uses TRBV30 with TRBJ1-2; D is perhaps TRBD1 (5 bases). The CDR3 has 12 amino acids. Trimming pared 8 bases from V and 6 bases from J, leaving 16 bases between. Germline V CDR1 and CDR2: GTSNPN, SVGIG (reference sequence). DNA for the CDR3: TGTGCCGGTAGGGGCGACGTGCATGGCTACACCTTC. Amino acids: CAGRGDVHGYTF.

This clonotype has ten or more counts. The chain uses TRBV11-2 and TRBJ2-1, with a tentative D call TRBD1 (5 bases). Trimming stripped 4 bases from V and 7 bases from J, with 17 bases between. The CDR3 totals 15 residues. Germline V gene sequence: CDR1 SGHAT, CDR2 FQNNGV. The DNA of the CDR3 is TGTGCCAGCAGCTCGCTAGGGGTTAAGGGGAATGAGCAGTTCTTC. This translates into CASSSLGVKGNEQFF. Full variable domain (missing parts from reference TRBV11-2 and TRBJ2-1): EAGVAQSPRYKIIEKRQSVAFWCNPISGHATLYWYQQILGQGPKLLIQFQNNGVVDDSQLPKDRFSAERLKGVDSTLKIQPAKLEDSAVYLCASSSLGVKGNEQFFGPGTRLTVL.

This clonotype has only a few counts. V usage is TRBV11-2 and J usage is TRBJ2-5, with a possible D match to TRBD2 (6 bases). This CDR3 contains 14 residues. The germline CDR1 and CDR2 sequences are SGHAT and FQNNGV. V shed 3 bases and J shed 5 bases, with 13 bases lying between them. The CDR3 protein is CASSFRDWMETQYF. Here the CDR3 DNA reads TGTGCCAGCAGCTTCCGGGACTGGATGGAGACCCAGTACTTC.

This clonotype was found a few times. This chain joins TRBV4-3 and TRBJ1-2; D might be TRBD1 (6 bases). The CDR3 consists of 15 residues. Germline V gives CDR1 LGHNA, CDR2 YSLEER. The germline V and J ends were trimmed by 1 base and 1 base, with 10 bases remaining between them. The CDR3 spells CASSQVRGLNYGYTF. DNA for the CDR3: TGCGCCAGCAGCCAAGTCCGGGGGCTTAACTATGGCTACACCTTC.

The CDR3 DNA reads as TGTGCCAGCGGGACTGTTCTCAGGGGGCGGACCGGGGAGCTGTTTTTT. It encodes CASGTVLRGRTGELFF. The rearrangement links TRBV7-9 to TRBJ2-2; 8 bases are a match to TRBD1. Germline loops: CDR1 SEHNR, CDR2 FQNEAQ (reference sequence). The CDR3 totals 16 residues. Unmatched junction bases numbered 13, after V lost 8 bases and J lost 5 bases.

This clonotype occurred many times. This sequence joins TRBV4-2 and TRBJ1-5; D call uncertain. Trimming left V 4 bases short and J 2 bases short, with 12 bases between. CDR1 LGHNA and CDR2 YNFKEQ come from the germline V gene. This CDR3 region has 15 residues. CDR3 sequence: CASSPSEGGNQPQHF. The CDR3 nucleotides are TGTGCCAGCAGCCCGAGTGAGGGAGGCAATCAGCCCCAGCATTTT.

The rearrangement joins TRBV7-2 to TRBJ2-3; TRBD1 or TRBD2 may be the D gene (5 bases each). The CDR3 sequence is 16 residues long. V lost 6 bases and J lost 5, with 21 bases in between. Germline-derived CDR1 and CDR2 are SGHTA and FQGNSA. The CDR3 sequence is CASRTVWDERGDTQYF. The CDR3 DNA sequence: TGTGCCAGCAGAACCGTGTGGGACGAACGAGGAGATACGCAGTATTTT. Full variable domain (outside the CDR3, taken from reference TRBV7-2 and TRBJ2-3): GAGVSQSPSNKVTEKGKDVELRCDPISGHTALYWYRQSLGQGLEFLIYFQGNSAPDKSGLPSDRFSAERTGGSVSTLTIQRTQQEDSAVYLCASRTVWDERGDTQYFGPGTRLTVL.

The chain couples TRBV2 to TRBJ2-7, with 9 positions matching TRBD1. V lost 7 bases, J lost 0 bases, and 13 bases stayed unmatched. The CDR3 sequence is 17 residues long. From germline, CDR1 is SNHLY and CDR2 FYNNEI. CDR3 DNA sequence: TGTGCCAGCACTACCCCCGGGACAGGGAAATTCTCCTACGAGCAGTACTTC. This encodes CASTTPGTGKFSYEQYF.

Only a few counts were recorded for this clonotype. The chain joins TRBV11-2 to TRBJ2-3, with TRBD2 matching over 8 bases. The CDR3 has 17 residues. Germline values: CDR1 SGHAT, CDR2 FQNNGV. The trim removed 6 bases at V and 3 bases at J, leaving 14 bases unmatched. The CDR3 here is CASSLRGRRGGTDTQYF. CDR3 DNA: TGTGCCAGCAGTTTACGGGGACGACGGGGGGGAACAGATACGCAGTATTTT.

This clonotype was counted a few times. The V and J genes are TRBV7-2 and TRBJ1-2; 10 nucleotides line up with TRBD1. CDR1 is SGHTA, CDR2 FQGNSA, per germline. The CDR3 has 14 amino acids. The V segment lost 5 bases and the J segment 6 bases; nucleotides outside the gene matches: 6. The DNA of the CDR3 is TGTGCCAGCAGCGGGGACAGGGGAAGGCATGGCTACACCTTC. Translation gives CASSGDRGRHGYTF.

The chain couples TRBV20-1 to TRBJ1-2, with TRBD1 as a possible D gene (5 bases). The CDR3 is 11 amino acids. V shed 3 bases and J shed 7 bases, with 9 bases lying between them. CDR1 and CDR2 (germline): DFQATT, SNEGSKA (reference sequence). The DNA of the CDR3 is TGCAGTGCTAGCCGAGGGGTTGGCTACACCTTC. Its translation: CSASRGVGYTF.

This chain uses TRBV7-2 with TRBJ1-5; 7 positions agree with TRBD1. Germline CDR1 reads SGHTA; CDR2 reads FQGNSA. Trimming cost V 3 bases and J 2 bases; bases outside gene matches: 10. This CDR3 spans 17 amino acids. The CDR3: CASSFDRANRGNQPQHF. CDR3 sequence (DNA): TGTGCCAGCAGCTTCGACAGGGCGAATAGGGGCAATCAGCCCCAGCATTTT. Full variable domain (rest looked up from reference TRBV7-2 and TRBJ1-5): GAGVSQSPSNKVTEKGKDVELRCDPISGHTALYWYRQSLGQGLEFLIYFQGNSAPDKSGLPSDRFSAERTGGSVSTLTIQRTQQEDSAVYLCASSFDRANRGNQPQHFGDGTRLSIL.

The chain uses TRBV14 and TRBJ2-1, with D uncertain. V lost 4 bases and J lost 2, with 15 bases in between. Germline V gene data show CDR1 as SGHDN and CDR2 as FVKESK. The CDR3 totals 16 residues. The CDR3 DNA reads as TGTGCCAGCAGCCCACAGTGGTTGGGGACCTACAATGAGCAGTTCTTC. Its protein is CASSPQWLGTYNEQFF.

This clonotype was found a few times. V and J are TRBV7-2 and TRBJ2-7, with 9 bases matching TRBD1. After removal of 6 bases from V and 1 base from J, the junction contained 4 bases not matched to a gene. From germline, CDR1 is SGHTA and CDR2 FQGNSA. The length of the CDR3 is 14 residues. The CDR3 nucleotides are TGTGCCAGCAGGGAGACAGGGGGGTCCTACGAGCAGTACTTC. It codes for CASRETGGSYEQYF.

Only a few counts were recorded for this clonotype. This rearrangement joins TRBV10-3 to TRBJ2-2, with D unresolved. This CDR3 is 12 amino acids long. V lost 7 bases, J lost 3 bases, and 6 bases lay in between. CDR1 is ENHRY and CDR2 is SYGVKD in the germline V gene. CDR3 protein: CAITLDTGELFF. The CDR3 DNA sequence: TGTGCCATCACACTGGACACCGGGGAGCTGTTTTTT.

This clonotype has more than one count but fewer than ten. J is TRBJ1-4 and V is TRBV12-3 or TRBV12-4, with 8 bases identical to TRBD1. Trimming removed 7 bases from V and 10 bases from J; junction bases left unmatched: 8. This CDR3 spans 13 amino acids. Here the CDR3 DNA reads TGTGCCAGCACCTTATCAGGACAGGGAAAACTGTTTTTT. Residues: CASTLSGQGKLFF.